In its sample, the clone carrying this T cell receptor (beta chain) was seen once. This specimen belongs to a study of blood T cell repertoires in COVID-19. Looking at the study overall: The United States, Italy and Spain provided the acute and convalescent COVID-19 samples. PBMCs, B-cell-depleted T cells, or T cells provided the cDNA or gDNA that made up the material.

Authors' analysis steps: How many nucleated cells were present was estimated from reference gene primer amplification. Generated by immunoSEQ multiplex PCR, the TCRdb table keeps only in-frame clones and is missing some. V and J calls plus clone size are reproduced from that table; the DNA served to infer D and trimming. The sample includes over 40,000 clones, roughly 90% of them seen just once. In germline, CDR1 is SGHNT, CDR2 YYREEE (reference sequence). There are 14 residues in the CDR3. Trimming took off 4 bases at V and 0 bases at J, with 11 bases between the two ends. The chain is built from TRBV5-4 and TRBJ2-7; D might be TRBD1 (6 bases). The clonotype comes from a man aged 80 or over with acute or convalescent COVID-19. Input material: peripheral blood. CDR3 protein: CASSARDNSYEQYF. The DNA for the CDR3 is TGTGCCAGCAGCGCCCGGGACAACTCCTACGAGCAGTACTTC.